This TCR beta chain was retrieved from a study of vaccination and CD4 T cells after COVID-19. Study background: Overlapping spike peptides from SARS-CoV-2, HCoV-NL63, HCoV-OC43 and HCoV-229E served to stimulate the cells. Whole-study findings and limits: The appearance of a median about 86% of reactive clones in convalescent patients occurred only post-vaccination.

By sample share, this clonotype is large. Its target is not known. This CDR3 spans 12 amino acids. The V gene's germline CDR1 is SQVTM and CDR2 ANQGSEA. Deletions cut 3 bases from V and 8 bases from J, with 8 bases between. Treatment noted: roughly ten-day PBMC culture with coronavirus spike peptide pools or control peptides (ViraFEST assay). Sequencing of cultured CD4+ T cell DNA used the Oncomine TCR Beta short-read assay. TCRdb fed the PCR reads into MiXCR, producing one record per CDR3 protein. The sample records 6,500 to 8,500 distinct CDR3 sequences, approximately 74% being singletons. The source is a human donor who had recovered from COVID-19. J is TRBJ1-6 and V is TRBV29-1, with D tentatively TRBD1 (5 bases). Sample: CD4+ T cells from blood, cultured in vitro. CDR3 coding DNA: TGCAGCGTTGAGGGGCCCGATTCACCCCTCCACTTT. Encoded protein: CSVEGPDSPLHF.